One T cell receptor beta chain is described in this entry. Its antigen is currently unknown. The record originates from a study of graft-versus-host responses after intestinal transplantation. Generated by immunoSEQ multiplex PCR, the TCRdb table keeps only in-frame clones and is missing some. In the table there are some 120,000 clones, approximately 93% of which are singletons. Germline lookup yields CDR1 MGHRA and CDR2 YSYEKL. The CDR3 is made up of 16 amino acids. V lost 1 base to trimming and J lost 2 bases, with 14 bases between them. This clonotype was sampled from a human donor who was the organ donor for an intestinal transplant. The starting material was unstimulated CD8+ T cells sorted from spleen or lymph node cells, obtained before transplant. The chain recombines TRBV4-1 with TRBJ2-5; weak D call: TRBD2 (6 bases). CDR3 DNA: TGCGCCAGCAGCCAAGTTGCGGGAAACCCACAAGAGACCCAGTACTTC. Its translation is CASSQVAGNPQETQYF.